This T cell receptor (beta chain) was recorded in a study of control samples from healthy donors and cancer patients. Only in-frame clones appear in the TCRdb table, and some are missing; sequencing was by immunoSEQ multiplex PCR. The repertoire includes tens of thousands of clones, about 89% of them detected once, and over 0.75% sits in the top ten. Germline V lookup: CDR1 SGDLS, CDR2 YYNGEE. The CDR3 loop spans 15 amino acids. The junction had 4 bases not matched to a gene; V was cut back by 1 base and J by 5 bases. The material sequenced was blood. V is TRBV9 and J is TRBJ2-5, with TRBD2 matching 11 bases. This sequence was found in a young woman in good health. CDR3 region: CASSVPTSGGETQYF. CDR3 bases: TGTGCCAGCAGCGTACCCACTAGCGGGGGTGAGACCCAGTACTTC.